A single sample is the source of the 23 T cell receptor beta chains below, sequenced in a study of shared clonotypes between healthy human individuals. The method was immunoSEQ multiplex PCR; TCRdb's version includes in-frame clones alone and lacks a portion of them. The sample lists over a million clones; roughly 96% were seen once. Sequencing was done on a sample of naive CD4+ T cells sorted from blood. Subset noted: CD45RA+ positively selected. These receptors were taken from a man aged 25-40 years in good health.

The V and J genes are TRBV13 and TRBJ2-5; D is possibly TRBD1 or TRBD2 (6 bases each). The CDR3 totals 15 residues. CDR1 is PRHDT, CDR2 FYEKMQ, per germline (reference sequence). Trimming left V 4 bases short and J 5 bases short, with 17 bases between. DNA for the CDR3: TGTGCCAGCAGCTACAAACAGGGTGGGGGGGAGACCCAGTACTTC. Its translation: CASSYKQGGGETQYF.

The chain is built from TRBV13 and TRBJ1-4, with 8 bases matching TRBD1. Per the germline V gene, CDR1 is PRHDT and CDR2 is FYEKMQ (reference sequence). V trimming: 4 bases; J trimming: 4 bases; junction bases outside the gene matches: 14. This CDR3 contains 18 residues. CDR3: CASSSRQGTPSRNEKLFF. The DNA for the CDR3 is TGTGCCAGCAGCTCCCGACAGGGGACTCCCTCACGTAATGAAAAACTGTTTTTT.

The chain couples TRBV6-6 to TRBJ1-3; 8 bases agree with TRBD1. The CDR3 totals 14 residues. V was pared by 8 bases and J by 0 bases, with 3 bases of the junction left unmatched. Germline V gene lookup returns CDR1 MNHNY and CDR2 SVGAGI (reference sequence). Here the CDR3 reads CASSGTGSGNTIYF. The CDR3 bases are TGTGCCAGCTCCGGGACAGGCTCTGGAAACACCATATATTTT.

The chain has TRBV9 and TRBJ2-3, with D perhaps matching TRBD2 (5 bases). The CDR3 has 15 residues. Trimming removed 4 bases from V and 1 base from J, with 13 bases in between. The germline CDR1 and CDR2 sequences are SGDLS and YYNGEE. DNA of the CDR3: TGTGCCAGCAGCACGCGACTACTCGGCACAGATACGCAGTATTTT. Translated: CASSTRLLGTDTQYF.

The CDR3 loop is CASSLGPGNQRHQHF. The DNA for the CDR3 is TGTGCCAGCAGCTTGGGACCGGGGAATCAGAGACACCAGCATTTT. This rearrangement joins TRBV5-5 to TRBJ1-5, with no clear D. CDR3 length: 15 amino acids. Germline lookup yields CDR1 SGHKS and CDR2 YYEKEE (reference sequence). V dropped 0 bases and J dropped 12 bases, with 19 bases sitting between them.

V gene TRBV11-2 combines with J gene TRBJ2-3; TRBD2 aligns across 9 bases. Unmatched junction bases numbered 7, after V lost 2 bases and J lost 4 bases. CDR1 and CDR2 from the germline V gene are SGHAT and FQNNGV. This CDR3 spans 16 amino acids. The CDR3 loop is CASSLFGGRAADTQYF. CDR3 DNA sequence: TGTGCCAGCAGCTTATTTGGCGGGAGGGCCGCAGATACGCAGTATTTT.

This rearrangement joins TRBV11-3 to TRBJ2-1, with D hard to call. Trimming cost V 3 bases and J 9 bases, with 15 bases left between them. From germline, CDR1 is SGHNT and CDR2 YENEEA. The CDR3 is 14 residues long. This CDR3 is CASSLQSLGSEQFF. CDR3 DNA: TGTGCCAGCAGCTTGCAATCCCTAGGGTCTGAGCAGTTCTTC.

The genes are TRBV6-1 and TRBJ1-1, with D uncertain. In germline, CDR1 is MNHNS, CDR2 SASEGT. This CDR3 is 17 amino acids long. Trimming removed 0 bases from V and 0 bases from J, with 14 bases in between. CDR3 sequence: CASSEANPSRMNTEAFF. In DNA form, the CDR3 reads TGTGCCAGCAGTGAAGCGAACCCCAGCAGGATGAACACTGAAGCTTTCTTT.

The CDR3 region is CASSIRGAVQPQHF. CDR3 nucleotides: TGTGCCAGTAGTATACGGGGGGCCGTTCAGCCCCAGCATTTT. The chain is built from TRBV19 and TRBJ1-5; a weak D match, TRBD1 (6 bases). V was clipped by 2 bases and J by 6 bases, with 11 bases between them. The CDR3 spans 14 residues. Germline CDR1 is LNHDA and CDR2 is SQIVND (reference sequence).

This clone was observed a single time. The same CDR3 is also encoded by other DNA sequences in this sample. The chain joins TRBV7-9 to TRBJ2-7; 8 nucleotides line up with TRBD1. Trimming at V came to 5 bases and at J to 0 bases, leaving 6 bases not matched to a gene. The CDR3 is 15 amino acids. CDR1 and CDR2 from the germline V gene are SEHNR and FQNEAQ (reference sequence). The CDR3 DNA follows: TGTGCCAGCAGCCACACCGGGACAGGCTCCTACGAGCAGTACTTC. Its translation is CASSHTGTGSYEQYF.

J is TRBJ2-5 and V is TRBV28, with unresolved D. V was clipped by 4 bases and J by 1 base, with 13 bases between them. The germline CDR1 and CDR2 sequences are MDHEN and SYDVKM. The CDR3 totals 15 residues. The CDR3 nucleotides read TGTGCCAGCAGTTCGCATCACAGAGGCCAAGAGACCCAGTACTTC. This gives the protein CASSSHHRGQETQYF.

This chain connects TRBV7-2 to TRBJ2-5; either TRBD1 or TRBD2 may supply D (5 bases each). Germline CDR1 is SGHTA and CDR2 is FQGNSA. Trimming left V 1 base short and J 4 bases short, with 13 bases between. The CDR3 covers 15 residues. The CDR3 coding sequence is TGTGCCAGCAGCTTAGTTTCAGGGACGTCAGAGACCCAGTACTTC. It specifies CASSLVSGTSETQYF.

This chain uses TRBV10-3 with TRBJ2-7; 7 positions match TRBD1. The CDR3 totals 14 residues. Germline CDR1 and CDR2: ENHRY and SYGVKD. The V segment lost 6 bases and the J segment 2 bases; nucleotides outside the gene matches: 7. Here the CDR3 DNA reads TGTGCCATCAGAGACCGGGACAGAGCCTACGAGCAGTACTTC. It yields the protein CAIRDRDRAYEQYF.

Comments on this clone: Additional DNA sequences in this sample encode the identical CDR3. The chain employs TRBV5-1 and TRBJ1-1; D perhaps matches TRBD1 (5 bases). Trimming took off 1 base at V and 3 bases at J, with 7 bases between the two ends. The CDR3 is made up of 13 amino acids. Germline values: CDR1 SGHRS, CDR2 YFSETQ. The DNA of the CDR3 is TGCGCCAGCAGCTTGCAGGGAGACACTGAAGCTTTCTTT. Translation: CASSLQGDTEAFF.

The chain links TRBV5-1 to TRBJ2-1; D is undetermined. The CDR3 is 14 residues long. The germline gives CDR1 SGHRS, CDR2 YFSETQ. Trimming removed 0 bases from V and 4 bases from J, with 8 bases in between. The CDR3 reads CASSLVGPYNEQFF. CDR3 nucleotides: TGCGCCAGCAGCTTGGTTGGACCTTACAATGAGCAGTTCTTC.

The V gene is TRBV5-4, the J gene TRBJ1-4, with 7 bases identical to TRBD1. Germline loops: CDR1 SGHNT, CDR2 YYREEE (reference sequence). The ends lost 3 bases at V and 10 bases at J; junction bases unmatched: 15. This CDR3 has 16 amino acids. The CDR3 DNA is TGTGCCAGCAGCTACTCCGCCGGGACAGTGAAGGGAAAACTGTTTTTT. Translation: CASSYSAGTVKGKLFF.

In its sample, this clone was seen once. V and J are TRBV7-8 and TRBJ1-1; D is unclear. The CDR3 runs to 16 residues. Germline CDR1 SGHVS, CDR2 FQNEAQ. The V end lost 2 bases, the J end lost 0 bases, and 13 bases lay between the germline ends. The CDR3 nucleotides are TGTGCCAGCAGCTTACTCGAGGGCGGGATGAACACTGAAGCTTTCTTT. Amino acids: CASSLLEGGMNTEAFF.

The chain links TRBV27 to TRBJ2-1, with 13 bases that match TRBD2. CDR1 MNHEY and CDR2 SMNVEV come from the germline V gene (reference sequence). V lost 6 bases to trimming and J lost 10 bases; unmatched junction nucleotides: 6. The CDR3 runs to 14 residues. CDR3 amino acids: CASRVGTSGAEQFF. CDR3 sequence (DNA): TGTGCCAGCAGGGTGGGGACTAGCGGGGCCGAGCAGTTCTTC.

The chain uses TRBV4-3 and TRBJ2-3, with 8 bases that match TRBD1. The junction had 7 bases not matched to a gene; V was cut back by 5 bases and J by 0 bases. Germline CDR1 and CDR2: LGHNA and YSLEER. This CDR3 spans 16 amino acids. CDR3 region: CASSERTGMSTDTQYF. CDR3 sequence (DNA): TGCGCCAGCAGCGAACGGACAGGGATGAGCACAGATACGCAGTATTTT.

The chain has TRBV4-1 and TRBJ2-7, with D uncertain. Germline CDR1 MGHRA, CDR2 YSYEKL. CDR3 length equals 13 residues. Trimming cost V 3 bases and J 0 bases, with 6 bases left between them. CDR3 protein: CASSQTFSYEQYF. CDR3 DNA sequence: TGCGCCAGCAGCCAGACGTTCTCCTACGAGCAGTACTTC.

This sequence joins TRBV5-4 and TRBJ2-7, with 8 bases that match TRBD1. Per germline, CDR1 SGHNT and CDR2 YYREEE (reference sequence). There are 13 residues in the CDR3. The V and J ends lost 4 bases and 3 bases, in that order; junction bases with no gene match: 3. CDR3 loop: CASSRGQDYEQYF. CDR3 nucleotides: TGTGCCAGCAGCAGGGGACAGGACTACGAGCAGTACTTC.

The J gene is TRBJ2-2, the V gene TRBV19; tentative D call: TRBD2 (6 bases). The CDR3 has 16 amino acids. Looked up from germline, CDR1 is LNHDA and CDR2 is SQIVND (reference sequence). V was clipped by 5 bases and J by 1 base, with 14 bases between them. CDR3 in amino acids: CASSSDYWENTGELFF. The DNA for the CDR3 is TGTGCCAGTAGTTCGGACTACTGGGAGAACACCGGGGAGCTGTTTTTT.

J is TRBJ2-3 and V is TRBV27; D ambiguous. Germline values: CDR1 MNHEY, CDR2 SMNVEV (reference sequence). V was cut by 0 bases and J by 4 bases, with 5 bases left in between. The CDR3 totals 13 residues. The CDR3 DNA sequence: TGTGCCAGCAGTTTATCGATCCCAGATACGCAGTATTTT. Translated, it gives CASSLSIPDTQYF.